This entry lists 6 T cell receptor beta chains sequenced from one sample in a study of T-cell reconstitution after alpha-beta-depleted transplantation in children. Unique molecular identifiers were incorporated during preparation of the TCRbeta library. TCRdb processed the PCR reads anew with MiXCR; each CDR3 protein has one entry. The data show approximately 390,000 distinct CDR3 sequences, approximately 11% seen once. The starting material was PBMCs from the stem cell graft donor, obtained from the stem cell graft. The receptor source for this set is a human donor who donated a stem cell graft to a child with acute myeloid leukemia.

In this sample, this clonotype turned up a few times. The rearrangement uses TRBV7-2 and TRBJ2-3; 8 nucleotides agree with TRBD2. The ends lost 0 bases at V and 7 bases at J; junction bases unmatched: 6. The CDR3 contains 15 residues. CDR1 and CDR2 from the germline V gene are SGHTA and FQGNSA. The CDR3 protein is CASSLAGAGGHTQYF. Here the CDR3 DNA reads TGTGCCAGCAGCTTAGCGGGGGCGGGAGGTCATACGCAGTATTTT.

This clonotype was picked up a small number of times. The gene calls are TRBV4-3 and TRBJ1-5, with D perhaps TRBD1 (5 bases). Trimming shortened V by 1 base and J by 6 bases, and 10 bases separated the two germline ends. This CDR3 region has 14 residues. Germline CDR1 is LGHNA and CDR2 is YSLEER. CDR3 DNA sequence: TGCGCCAGCAGCCAAGGGCAGGGACGTCAGCCCCAGCATTTT. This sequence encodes CASSQGQGRQPQHF.

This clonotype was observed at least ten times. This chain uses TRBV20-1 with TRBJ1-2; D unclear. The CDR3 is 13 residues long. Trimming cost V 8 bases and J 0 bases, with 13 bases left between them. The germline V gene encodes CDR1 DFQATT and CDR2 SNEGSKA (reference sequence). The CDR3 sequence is CSMSQDANYGYTF. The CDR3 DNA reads TGCAGTATGAGCCAGGACGCTAACTATGGCTACACCTTC.

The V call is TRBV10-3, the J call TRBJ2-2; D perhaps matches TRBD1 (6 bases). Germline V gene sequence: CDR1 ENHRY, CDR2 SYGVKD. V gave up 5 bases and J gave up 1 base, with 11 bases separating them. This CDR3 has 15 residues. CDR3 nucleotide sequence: TGTGCCATCAGTCGGACAGACCTGAACACCGGGGAGCTGTTTTTT. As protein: CAISRTDLNTGELFF.

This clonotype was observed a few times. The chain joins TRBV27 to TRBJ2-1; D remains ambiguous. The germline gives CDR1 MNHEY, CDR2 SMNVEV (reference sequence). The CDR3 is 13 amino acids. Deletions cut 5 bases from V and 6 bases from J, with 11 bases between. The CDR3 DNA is TGTGCCAGCAGTATACTTGCTAGCAATGAGCAGTTCTTC. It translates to CASSILASNEQFF.

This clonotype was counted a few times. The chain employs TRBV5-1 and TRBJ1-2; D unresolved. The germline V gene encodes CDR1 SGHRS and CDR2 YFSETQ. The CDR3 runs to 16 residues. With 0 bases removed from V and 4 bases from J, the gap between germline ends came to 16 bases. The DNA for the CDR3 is TGCGCCAGCAGCTTGGATGGCGGCAGTCTCGCCTATGGCTACACCTTC. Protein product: CASSLDGGSLAYGYTF.